One sample yielded the 4 T cell receptor beta chains listed below, sequenced in a study of identical twins (dated by TCRdb to about 2016). The library relied on 5' RACE. The reads were generated on an Illumina HiSeq 2000. The public reads were reprocessed in TCRdb via fastp at Q25 and MiXCR, keeping in-frame beta chains. CDR3 protein duplicates are merged, each entry listing the most common genes and DNA. In all, the sample holds 1.5 million to 2 million distinct CDR3 sequences, and less than 35% of those were seen once. The ten largest clones take up more than 0.25% of the sample. The sequenced sample consisted of cord blood. These receptors were taken from a newborn girl in good health.

This clonotype was counted only a few times. This rearrangement joins TRBV6-2 or TRBV6-3 to TRBJ1-1; D remains ambiguous. Germline V CDR1 and CDR2: MNHEY, SVGEGT. V was trimmed by 3 bases and J by 1 base, leaving 6 bases between them. This CDR3 comprises 13 residues. The chain's CDR3 is CASSYRANTEAFF. The CDR3 nucleotides are TGTGCCAGCAGTTATAGGGCGAACACTGAAGCTTTCTTT.

This clonotype came up many times. The chain uses TRBV29-1 and TRBJ2-7; no reliable D call. Germline lookup yields CDR1 SQVTM and CDR2 ANQGSEA. V lost 7 bases and J lost 6, with 19 bases in between. This CDR3 comprises 13 residues. CDR3 region: CSAGGHLNTEQYF. In DNA form, the CDR3 reads TGCAGCGCTGGTGGGCACCTAAATACCGAGCAGTACTTC.

This clonotype was seen more than once but under ten times. V and J are TRBV29-1 and TRBJ2-1, with TRBD2 identical over 14 bases. The germline V gene encodes CDR1 SQVTM and CDR2 ANQGSEA. The ends lost 4 bases at V and 2 bases at J; junction bases unmatched: 7. This CDR3 has 17 residues. This CDR3 is CSVGGTSGRLTYNEQFF. CDR3 DNA sequence: TGCAGCGTTGGGGGGACTAGCGGGAGATTGACCTACAATGAGCAGTTCTTC.

The CDR3 DNA is TGCGCCAGCAGCATCCGTACAGGGGGCCCTGAAGCTTTCTTT. This translates into CASSIRTGGPEAFF. The rearrangement joins TRBV5-1 to TRBJ1-1; 9 bases are shared with TRBD1. The CDR3 totals 14 residues. Trimming at V came to 4 bases and at J to 6 bases, leaving 7 bases not matched to a gene. Germline V gene data show CDR1 as SGHRS and CDR2 as YFSETQ. Using reference TRBV5-1 and TRBJ1-1 for the parts outside the CDR3, the full variable domain is KAGVTQTPRYLIKTRGQQVTLSCSPISGHRSVSWYQQTPGQGLQFLFEYFSETQRNKGNFPGRFSGRQFSNSRSEMNVSTLELGDSALYLCASSIRTGGPEAFFGQGTRLTVV.